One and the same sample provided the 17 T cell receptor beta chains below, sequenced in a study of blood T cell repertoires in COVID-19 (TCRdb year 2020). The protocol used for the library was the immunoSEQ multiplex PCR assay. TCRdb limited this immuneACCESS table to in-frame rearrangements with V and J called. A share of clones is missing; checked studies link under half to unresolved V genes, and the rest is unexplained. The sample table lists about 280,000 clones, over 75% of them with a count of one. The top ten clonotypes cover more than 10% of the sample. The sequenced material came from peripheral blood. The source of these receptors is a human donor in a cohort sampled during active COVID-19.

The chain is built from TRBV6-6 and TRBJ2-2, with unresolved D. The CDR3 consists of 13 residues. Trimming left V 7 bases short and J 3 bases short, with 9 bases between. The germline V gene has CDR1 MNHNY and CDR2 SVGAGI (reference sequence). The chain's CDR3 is CASTIVHTGELFF. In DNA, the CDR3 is TGTGCCAGCACTATAGTGCACACCGGGGAGCTGTTTTTT.

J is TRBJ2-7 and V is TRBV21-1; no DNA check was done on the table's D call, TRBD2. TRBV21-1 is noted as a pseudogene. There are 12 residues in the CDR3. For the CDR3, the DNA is TGTGCCAGCAGCACCCGGTTGCGCGAGCAGTACTTC. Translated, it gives CASSTRLREQYF.

CDR3 residues: CASSLGGLTFF. CDR3 DNA sequence: TGTGCCAGCAGCTTAGGGGGCTTAACTTTCTTT. The chain combines TRBV11-2 with TRBJ1-1, with D possibly matching TRBD1 (5 bases). This CDR3 comprises 11 residues. The V gene lost 1 base and the J gene lost 12 bases, with 9 bases spanning the gap. The germline V gene has CDR1 SGHAT and CDR2 FQNNGV.

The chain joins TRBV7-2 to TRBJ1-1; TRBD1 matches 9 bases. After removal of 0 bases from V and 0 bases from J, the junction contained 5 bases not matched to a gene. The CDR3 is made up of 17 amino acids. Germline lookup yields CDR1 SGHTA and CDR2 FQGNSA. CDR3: CASSLAGTGRMNTEAFF. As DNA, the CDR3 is TGTGCCAGCAGCTTAGCCGGGACAGGGCGAATGAACACTGAAGCTTTCTTT.

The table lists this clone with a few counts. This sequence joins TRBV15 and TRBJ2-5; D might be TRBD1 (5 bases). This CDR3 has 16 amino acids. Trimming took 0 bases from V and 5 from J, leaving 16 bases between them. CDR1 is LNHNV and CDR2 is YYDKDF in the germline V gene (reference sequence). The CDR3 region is CATSREQAGKRETQYF. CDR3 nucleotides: TGTGCCACCAGCAGAGAACAGGCTGGAAAGAGGGAGACCCAGTACTTC.

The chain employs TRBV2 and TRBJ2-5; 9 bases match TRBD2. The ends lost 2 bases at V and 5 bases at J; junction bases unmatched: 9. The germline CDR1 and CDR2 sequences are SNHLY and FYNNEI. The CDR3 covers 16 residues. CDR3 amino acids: CASSEFWGTSRETQYF. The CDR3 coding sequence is TGTGCCAGCAGTGAATTTTGGGGGACTAGCAGGGAGACCCAGTACTTC.

The CDR3 DNA follows: TGTGCCAGCAGTTTGGCGGGGGCGAATACCTATGGCTACACCTTC. The encoded protein is CASSLAGANTYGYTF. The V gene is TRBV27, the J gene TRBJ1-2; tentatively, D is TRBD1 (6 bases). The CDR3 contains 15 residues. Trimming left V 3 bases short and J 4 bases short, with 15 bases between. Germline CDR1 MNHEY, CDR2 SMNVEV (reference sequence).

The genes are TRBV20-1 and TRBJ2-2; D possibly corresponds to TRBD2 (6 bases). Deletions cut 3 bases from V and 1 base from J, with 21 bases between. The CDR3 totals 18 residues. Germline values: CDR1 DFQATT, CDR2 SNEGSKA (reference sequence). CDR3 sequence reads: CSASSGVGAEQNTGELFF. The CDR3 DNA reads TGCAGTGCTAGTTCGGGGGTCGGGGCGGAGCAGAACACCGGGGAGCTGTTTTTT.

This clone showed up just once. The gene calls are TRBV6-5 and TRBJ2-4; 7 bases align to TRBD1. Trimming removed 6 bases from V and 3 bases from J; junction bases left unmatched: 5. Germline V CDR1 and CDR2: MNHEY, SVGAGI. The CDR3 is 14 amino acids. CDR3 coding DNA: TGTGCCAGCAGGGATCAGGGGGTCAAAAACATTCAGTACTTC. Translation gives CASRDQGVKNIQYF.

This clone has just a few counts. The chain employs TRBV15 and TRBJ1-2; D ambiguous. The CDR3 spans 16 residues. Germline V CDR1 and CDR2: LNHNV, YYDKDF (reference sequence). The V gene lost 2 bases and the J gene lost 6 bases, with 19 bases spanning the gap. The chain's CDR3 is CATSRTPGGRRDGYTF. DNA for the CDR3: TGTGCCACCAGCAGAACCCCCGGAGGTCGGAGGGATGGCTACACCTTC.

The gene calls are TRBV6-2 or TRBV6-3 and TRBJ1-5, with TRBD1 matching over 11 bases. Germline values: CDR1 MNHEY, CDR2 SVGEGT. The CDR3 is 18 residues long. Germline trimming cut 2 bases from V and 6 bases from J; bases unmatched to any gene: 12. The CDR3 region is CASSYRLGQGDVSQPQHF. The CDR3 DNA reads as TGTGCCAGCAGTTACCGTTTGGGACAGGGGGATGTTAGTCAGCCCCAGCATTTT.

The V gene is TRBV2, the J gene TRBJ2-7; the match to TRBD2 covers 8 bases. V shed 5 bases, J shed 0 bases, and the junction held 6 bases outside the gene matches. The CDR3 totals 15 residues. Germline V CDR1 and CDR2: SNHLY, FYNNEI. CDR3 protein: CASSRSGISSYEQYF. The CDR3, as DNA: TGTGCCAGCAGTCGTAGCGGGATTAGCTCCTACGAGCAGTACTTC.

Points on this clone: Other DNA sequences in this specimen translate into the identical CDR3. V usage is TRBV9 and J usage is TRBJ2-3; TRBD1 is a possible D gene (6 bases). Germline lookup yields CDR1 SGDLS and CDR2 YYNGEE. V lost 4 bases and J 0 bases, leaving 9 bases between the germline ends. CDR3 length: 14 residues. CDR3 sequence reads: CASSPTGSTDTQYF. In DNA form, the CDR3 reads TGTGCCAGCAGCCCCACAGGGAGCACAGATACGCAGTATTTT.

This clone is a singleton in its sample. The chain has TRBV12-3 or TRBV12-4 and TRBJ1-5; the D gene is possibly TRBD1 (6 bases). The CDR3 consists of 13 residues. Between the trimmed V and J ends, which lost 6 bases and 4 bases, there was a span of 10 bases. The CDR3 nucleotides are TGTGCCAGCAGCCTTACAGGGAATCAGCCCCAGCATTTT. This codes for CASSLTGNQPQHF.

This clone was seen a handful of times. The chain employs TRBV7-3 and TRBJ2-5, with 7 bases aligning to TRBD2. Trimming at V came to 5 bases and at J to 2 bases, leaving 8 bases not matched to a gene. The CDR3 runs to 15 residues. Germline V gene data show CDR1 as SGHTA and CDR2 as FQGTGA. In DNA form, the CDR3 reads TGTGCCAGCAGCCCCTATCCTAGCGGACAAGAGACCCAGTACTTC. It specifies CASSPYPSGQETQYF.

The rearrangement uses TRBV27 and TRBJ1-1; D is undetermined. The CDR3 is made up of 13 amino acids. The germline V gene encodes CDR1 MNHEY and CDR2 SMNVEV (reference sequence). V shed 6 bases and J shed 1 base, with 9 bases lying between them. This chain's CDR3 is CASSLKRNTEAFF. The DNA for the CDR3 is TGTGCCAGCAGCTTAAAGAGGAACACTGAAGCTTTCTTT.

CDR3 nucleotide sequence: TGTGCCAGCAGTTACGGCCAGGGCCAGCATTTT. Amino acids: CASSYGQGQHF. This chain uses TRBV6-6 with TRBJ1-5; TRBD1 might be the D (5 bases). Germline V CDR1 and CDR2: MNHNY, SVGAGI (reference sequence). The CDR3 is 11 amino acids. V lost 2 bases and J 12 bases, leaving 8 bases between the germline ends.